The rows below give T cell receptor beta chains drawn from one sample of a study of cytomegalovirus exposure and HLA in healthy donors. Clones were sequenced by immunoSEQ multiplex PCR, and TCRdb holds only the in-frame ones, with some missing. The data show 140,000 to 150,000 clones, with around 70% seen just once and under 2.5% held by the top ten. The sequenced material came from PBMCs. Receptors originate from a woman between 55 and 75 years old in good health and CMV-seropositive. Each CDR3 is given without its conserved first and last residue. The D gene is left open where the match is weak.

>TRBV6-1|NA|TRBJ2-7
ASSEYGTLSYEQY
>TRBV27|NA|TRBJ1-5
ASREVPGGNQPQH
>TRBV11-2|TRBD1|TRBJ2-2
ASSSIGTGGPGELF
>TRBV5-1|TRBD1|TRBJ1-2
ASSLRQGDGYT
>TRBV10-2|NA|TRBJ2-3
ASSESVKAGGPDTQY
>TRBV10-2|NA|TRBJ2-5
ASSDRDQETQY
>TRBV2|TRBD1|TRBJ2-5
ASGWTGKETQY
>TRBV19|TRBD1|TRBJ2-7
ASSAPGRQGPYEQY
>TRBV21-1|NA|TRBJ2-6
ASSKSGGRGDGANVLT
>TRBV10-2|TRBD2|TRBJ2-1
ASSESGLARGNEQF
>TRBV9|NA|TRBJ2-2
ASSIRLVGELF
>TRBV5-1|TRBD2|TRBJ2-1
ASSSGLAGENEQF
>TRBV4-1|TRBD2|TRBJ2-5
ASSLRTSRETQY
>TRBV28|NA|TRBJ1-2
ASRPGAQGFGYT
>TRBV5-1|TRBD2|TRBJ2-1
ASSLAPRSGGEQF
>TRBV7-9|NA|TRBJ1-4
ASSFGSGATNEKLF
>TRBV6-6|TRBD1|TRBJ2-7
ASSYSLQGAGEQY
>TRBV18|TRBD2|TRBJ2-5
ASSPQSGRRQETQY
>TRBV7-5|NA|TRBJ1-5
ARSLALRRDRGNQPQH
>TRBV5-6|NA|TRBJ1-5
ASSGGTGLNQPQH
>TRBV5-6|NA|TRBJ1-1
ASSTGLRDTEAF
>TRBV5-1|TRBD2|TRBJ2-1
ASHGLAGVGEQF
>TRBV2|NA|TRBJ2-1
ASSAQESSYNEQF
>TRBV5-4|TRBD2|TRBJ2-7
ASSFGTSGSPYEQY
>TRBV27|TRBD1|TRBJ1-5
ASKQGNQPQH
>TRBV5-1|NA|TRBJ2-3
ASSPRTSSTDTQY
>TRBV5-1|TRBD1|TRBJ1-1
ASSPLTGRTEAF
>TRBV28|TRBD2|TRBJ2-7
ASSRGTSGSSYEQY
>TRBV9|TRBD2|TRBJ2-7
ASSVGGLAGEQY
>TRBV13|NA|TRBJ1-1
ASSPPGVPEAF
>TRBV11-3|TRBD1|TRBJ2-1
ASSLGGTGHEQF
>TRBV2|TRBD2|TRBJ2-5
ASSESGRSQETQY
>TRBV19|TRBD1|TRBJ2-7
ASRGQGDYEQY
>TRBV19|NA|TRBJ2-5
ASSIARRKGETQY
>TRBV6-5|TRBD1|TRBJ1-4
ASSLDRVEEKLF
>TRBV5-1|TRBD2|TRBJ2-7
ASQREAGGYEQY
>TRBV6-1|NA|TRBJ1-3
ASSRVGNTIY
>TRBV19|NA|TRBJ2-2
ASSLGQGVNTGELF
>TRBV7-6|TRBD2|TRBJ2-1
ASTYQGSGSTEQF
>TRBV28|TRBD2|TRBJ2-3
ASSPRLGGIDTQY
>TRBV2|NA|TRBJ1-5
ASQFRAGNNQPQH
>TRBV2|TRBD1|TRBJ2-3
ASRLGRQGVVDTQY
>TRBV9|TRBD1|TRBJ1-1
ASSVDPGGNTEAF
>TRBV14|TRBD2|TRBJ2-7
ASSWTSSYEQY
>TRBV6-5|TRBD2|TRBJ2-1
ASSSGNSYNEQF
>TRBV10-2|TRBD2|TRBJ2-1
ASRVAGSTYNEQF
>TRBV15|NA|TRBJ2-7
ATSRGLSYEQY
>TRBV2|NA|TRBJ1-1
ASSDWNTEAF
>TRBV29-1|TRBD2|TRBJ2-7
SVVLAEYEQY
>TRBV28|NA|TRBJ2-7
ASTVPISGYEQY
>TRBV28|TRBD1|TRBJ1-3
ASSWDRDGNTIY
>TRBV28|NA|TRBJ1-3
ASSRGGVGNTIY
>TRBV6-5|NA|NA
ASRGPPYEQY
>TRBV28|NA|TRBJ1-2
ASSPGGATGYT
>TRBV5-1|TRBD2|TRBJ2-1
ASTETSSSYNEQF
>TRBV28|TRBD1|TRBJ2-1
ASTLRTGLGEQF
>TRBV7-2|TRBD1|TRBJ1-2
ASSSTGGYGYT
>TRBV5-1|TRBD2|TRBJ2-1
ASSPLAGMDEQF
>TRBV18|NA|TRBJ1-1
ASSPQAGVTTEAF
>TRBV4-1|NA|TRBJ1-4
ASSQDGFMLEKLF